This T cell receptor (beta chain) was recovered during a study of STAT5B mutations in CD4+ large granular lymphocyte leukemia. General observations from the study: Patient CD4-sorted repertoires stayed more clonal than healthy ones after leukemic-clone removal.

In germline, CDR1 is SQVTM, CDR2 ANQGSEA. This CDR3 is built from 13 residues. Trimming cost V 1 base and J 6 bases, with 10 bases left between them. This clone has only one observation. Its antigen remains unknown. In the original workflow: Lowest detectable productive clonotype frequency was 2.59 x 10-5. Some clones are missing from TCRdb's copy, which holds only in-frame ones; the method was immunoSEQ multiplex PCR. D and trimming come from the DNA, and the V and J calls and clone size come from that table. The table includes tens of thousands of clones, around nine tenths detected once. The chain links TRBV29-1 to TRBJ2-1; D may be TRBD2 (6 bases). The receptor was isolated from a human donor in good health. Sequencing input: CD4+ T cells from blood buffy coats. Written as DNA, the CDR3 is TGCAGCGTTGAAGGGGGAGGCCTCAATGAGCAGTTCTTC. It is translated as CSVEGGGLNEQFF.